This is a list of T cell receptor beta chains from one sample in a study of shared clonotypes between healthy human individuals. Sequencing was performed with immunoSEQ multiplex PCR; in TCRdb, only in-frame clones are kept and a portion is missing. This table has 950,000 to 1,200,000 clones, 70% to 80% appearing once. The specimen was memory CD4+ T cells from PBMCs. Source of these receptors: a man aged 18 to 35 in good health. Some clones in this sample may be carry-over from other donors' samples. Each CDR3 is given with its conserved first and last residue. Fields, in order: CDR3 length, clone size, V gene, J gene, D gene, CDR3 protein, CDR3 DNA. A D gene is named only where the DNA matches it firmly. Not all rows give a size; the values are once, few, many and, for expanded clones, a class.

len: 15
abundance: NA
v_gene: TRBV18
j_gene: TRBJ2-5
d_gene: NA
CDR3aa: CASSPRLDSQETQYF
CDR3nt: TGTGCCAGCTCACCACGGTTGGACAGCCAAGAGACCCAGTACTTC

len: 14
abundance: NA
v_gene: TRBV18
j_gene: TRBJ2-1
d_gene: NA
CDR3aa: CASSPTTLDNEQFF
CDR3nt: TGTGCCAGCTCACCGACAACGCTGGACAATGAGCAGTTCTTC

len: 16
abundance: few
v_gene: TRBV4-3
j_gene: TRBJ2-7
d_gene: TRBD2
CDR3aa: CASSQALAGGGYEQYF
CDR3nt: TGCGCCAGCAGCCAAGCCCTAGCGGGAGGGGGTTACGAGCAGTACTTC

len: 19
abundance: NA
v_gene: TRBV9
j_gene: TRBJ2-5
d_gene: TRBD2
CDR3aa: CASSAQSSGTSGSTGTQYF
CDR3nt: TGTGCCAGCAGCGCACAAAGTTCCGGGACTAGCGGGAGTACGGGGACCCAGTACTTC

len: 15
abundance: NA
v_gene: TRBV19
j_gene: TRBJ2-2
d_gene: NA
CDR3aa: CASSIVQTNTGELFF
CDR3nt: TGTGCCAGTAGTATAGTACAGACGAACACCGGGGAGCTGTTTTTT

len: 13
abundance: NA
v_gene: TRBV7-9
j_gene: TRBJ2-5
d_gene: NA
CDR3aa: CASSFYGKETQYF
CDR3nt: TGTGCCAGCAGCTTCTACGGGAAAGAGACCCAGTACTTC

len: 19
abundance: many
v_gene: TRBV9
j_gene: TRBJ2-1
d_gene: TRBD2
CDR3aa: CASSVEAGLAGGPSNEQFF
CDR3nt: TGTGCCAGCAGCGTAGAGGCCGGACTAGCGGGAGGGCCATCCAATGAGCAGTTCTTC

len: 14
abundance: NA
v_gene: TRBV5-4
j_gene: TRBJ2-1
d_gene: NA
CDR3aa: CASSLEGKSNEQFF
CDR3nt: TGTGCCAGCAGCTTGGAGGGTAAAAGCAATGAGCAGTTCTTC

len: 13
abundance: NA
v_gene: TRBV10-3
j_gene: TRBJ1-5
d_gene: NA
CDR3aa: CAISDGPPQPQHF
CDR3nt: TGTGCCATCAGTGACGGGCCCCCTCAGCCCCAGCATTTT

len: 16
abundance: NA
v_gene: TRBV4-2
j_gene: TRBJ2-5
d_gene: TRBD2
CDR3aa: CASSQVGSGIQETQYF
CDR3nt: TGTGCCAGCAGCCAAGTAGGTAGCGGGATACAAGAGACCCAGTACTTC

len: 12
abundance: many
v_gene: TRBV28
j_gene: TRBJ2-1
d_gene: NA
CDR3aa: CASTTPSDEQFF
CDR3nt: TGTGCCAGCACGACGCCGTCGGATGAGCAGTTCTTC

len: 14
abundance: NA
v_gene: TRBV2
j_gene: TRBJ2-5
d_gene: TRBD2
CDR3aa: CASRSTSGTETQYF
CDR3nt: TGTGCCAGCAGATCGACTAGCGGGACTGAGACCCAGTACTTC

len: 15
abundance: NA
v_gene: TRBV6-5
j_gene: TRBJ1-3
d_gene: NA
CDR3aa: CASSYSGTSGNTIYF
CDR3nt: TGTGCCAGCAGTTACTCAGGGACCTCTGGAAACACCATATATTTT

len: 15
abundance: NA
v_gene: TRBV18
j_gene: TRBJ2-6
d_gene: TRBD1
CDR3aa: CASLQGASGANVLTF
CDR3nt: TGTGCCAGCTTACAGGGGGCTTCTGGGGCCAACGTCCTGACTTTC

len: 11
abundance: NA
v_gene: TRBV29-1
j_gene: TRBJ1-1
d_gene: NA
CDR3aa: CSGLIGTEAFF
CDR3nt: TGCAGCGGATTGATCGGGACTGAAGCTTTCTTT

len: 15
abundance: NA
v_gene: TRBV19
j_gene: TRBJ2-6
d_gene: NA
CDR3aa: CASSIRASGANVLTF
CDR3nt: TGTGCCAGTAGTATCCGTGCTTCTGGGGCCAACGTCCTGACTTTC

len: 13
abundance: NA
v_gene: TRBV6-6
j_gene: TRBJ2-7
d_gene: TRBD2
CDR3aa: CASIFSGSGEQYF
CDR3nt: TGTGCCAGCATTTTTAGCGGGAGCGGTGAGCAGTACTTC

len: 13
abundance: NA
v_gene: TRBV6-1
j_gene: TRBJ1-2
d_gene: TRBD1
CDR3aa: CASSWTGNYGYTF
CDR3nt: TGTGCCAGCAGTTGGACAGGGAACTATGGCTACACCTTC

len: 13
abundance: NA
v_gene: TRBV7-2
j_gene: TRBJ2-7
d_gene: NA
CDR3aa: CASSSQGSYEQYF
CDR3nt: TGTGCCAGCAGCTCTCAGGGGAGTTACGAGCAGTACTTC

len: 16
abundance: few
v_gene: TRBV27
j_gene: TRBJ2-6
d_gene: NA
CDR3aa: CASSFYRDSGANVLTF
CDR3nt: TGTGCCAGCAGTTTTTACAGGGACTCTGGGGCCAACGTCCTGACTTTC

len: 16
abundance: NA
v_gene: TRBV5-1
j_gene: TRBJ2-2
d_gene: NA
CDR3aa: CASSLTRTSNTGELFF
CDR3nt: TGCGCCAGCAGCTTGACCCGGACATCTAACACCGGGGAGCTGTTTTTT

len: 13
abundance: NA
v_gene: TRBV11-2
j_gene: TRBJ2-1
d_gene: TRBD2
CDR3aa: CASSVGLDNEQFF
CDR3nt: TGTGCCAGCAGCGTGGGACTAGACAATGAGCAGTTCTTC

len: 16
abundance: once
v_gene: TRBV5-4
j_gene: TRBJ2-3
d_gene: NA
CDR3aa: CASSLGDPSREDTQYF
CDR3nt: TGTGCCAGCAGCTTGGGGGACCCCAGCAGGGAAGATACGCAGTATTTT

len: 16
abundance: NA
v_gene: TRBV21-1
j_gene: TRBJ2-7
d_gene: NA
CDR3aa: CASSKTKGTSSYEQYF
CDR3nt: TGTGCCAGCAGCAAAACGAAGGGGACAAGCTCCTACGAGCAGTACTTC

len: 14
abundance: NA
v_gene: TRBV7-2
j_gene: TRBJ1-1
d_gene: NA
CDR3aa: CASSFQGRVEEAFF
CDR3nt: TGTGCCAGCAGCTTCCAGGGGCGGGTGGAAGAAGCTTTCTTT

len: 15
abundance: NA
v_gene: TRBV7-9
j_gene: TRBJ1-1
d_gene: TRBD1
CDR3aa: CASSLQTGAWAEAFF
CDR3nt: TGTGCCAGCAGCCTACAGACAGGGGCATGGGCTGAAGCTTTCTTT

len: 16
abundance: NA
v_gene: TRBV29-1
j_gene: TRBJ2-1
d_gene: NA
CDR3aa: CSSNYRDARSYNEQFF
CDR3nt: TGCAGCAGTAATTACCGGGACGCAAGGTCCTACAATGAGCAGTTCTTC

len: 15
abundance: NA
v_gene: TRBV19
j_gene: TRBJ1-4
d_gene: TRBD1
CDR3aa: CASSPQGAPGEKLFF
CDR3nt: TGTGCCAGTAGTCCTCAGGGGGCGCCCGGGGAAAAACTGTTTTTT

len: 15
abundance: few
v_gene: TRBV27
j_gene: TRBJ1-2
d_gene: NA
CDR3aa: CASTAFAGAVMSYTF
CDR3nt: TGTGCCAGCACCGCCTTTGCAGGGGCTGTTATGAGCTACACCTTC

len: 13
abundance: NA
v_gene: TRBV6-1
j_gene: TRBJ1-5
d_gene: TRBD1
CDR3aa: CASSGDRGQPQHF
CDR3nt: TGTGCCAGCAGTGGGGACAGGGGTCAGCCCCAGCATTTT

len: 13
abundance: NA
v_gene: TRBV9
j_gene: TRBJ2-7
d_gene: NA
CDR3aa: CASSLALVDEQYF
CDR3nt: TGTGCCAGCTCACTAGCTCTGGTAGACGAGCAGTACTTC

len: 18
abundance: NA
v_gene: TRBV5-4
j_gene: TRBJ2-7
d_gene: TRBD2
CDR3aa: CASSPGPQTSGRSSEQYF
CDR3nt: TGTGCCAGCAGCCCGGGCCCCCAGACTAGCGGGAGGTCTAGCGAGCAGTACTTC

len: 15
abundance: NA
v_gene: TRBV6-5
j_gene: TRBJ2-7
d_gene: TRBD1
CDR3aa: CASSYGQGRSYEQYF
CDR3nt: TGTGCCAGCAGTTACGGACAGGGCCGCTCCTACGAGCAGTACTTC

len: 14
abundance: NA
v_gene: TRBV5-1
j_gene: TRBJ2-3
d_gene: NA
CDR3aa: CASSFRTDTDTQYF
CDR3nt: TGCGCCAGCAGCTTCAGGACAGACACAGATACGCAGTATTTT

len: 17
abundance: NA
v_gene: TRBV13
j_gene: TRBJ2-3
d_gene: TRBD2
CDR3aa: CASSQPRSSGSTDTQYF
CDR3nt: TGTGCCAGCAGCCAGCCCCGTTCTAGCGGGTCAACAGATACGCAGTATTTT

len: 14
abundance: NA
v_gene: TRBV6-1
j_gene: TRBJ2-7
d_gene: TRBD1
CDR3aa: CASSVIGQDYEQYF
CDR3nt: TGTGCCAGCAGTGTTATCGGACAGGACTACGAGCAGTACTTC

len: 12
abundance: NA
v_gene: TRBV29-1
j_gene: TRBJ1-4
d_gene: NA
CDR3aa: CSVEPGVGKLFF
CDR3nt: TGCAGCGTTGAACCAGGTGTAGGGAAACTGTTTTTT

len: 15
abundance: NA
v_gene: TRBV28
j_gene: TRBJ2-5
d_gene: TRBD2
CDR3aa: CASSSTLAGRETQYF
CDR3nt: TGTGCCAGCAGCTCTACCCTAGCGGGGCGAGAGACCCAGTACTTC

len: 14
abundance: many
v_gene: TRBV9
j_gene: TRBJ1-4
d_gene: TRBD1
CDR3aa: CASSADRGGEKLFF
CDR3nt: TGTGCCAGCAGCGCAGACAGGGGTGGGGAAAAACTGTTTTTT

len: 16
abundance: NA
v_gene: TRBV5-4
j_gene: TRBJ2-7
d_gene: TRBD2
CDR3aa: CASSWAGGLRDREQYF
CDR3nt: TGTGCCAGCAGCTGGGCGGGAGGGCTAAGGGATCGCGAGCAGTACTTC

len: 13
abundance: few
v_gene: TRBV6-5
j_gene: TRBJ2-5
d_gene: NA
CDR3aa: CASRMTVQETQYF
CDR3nt: TGTGCCAGCAGGATGACCGTTCAAGAGACCCAGTACTTC

len: 15
abundance: NA
v_gene: TRBV5-1
j_gene: TRBJ2-7
d_gene: NA
CDR3aa: CASSLGDNEVYEQYF
CDR3nt: TGCGCCAGCAGCTTGGGGGACAACGAAGTCTACGAGCAGTACTTC

len: 15
abundance: NA
v_gene: TRBV28
j_gene: TRBJ2-6
d_gene: NA
CDR3aa: CASSFAGAGANVLTF
CDR3nt: TGTGCCAGCAGTTTTGCGGGGGCCGGGGCCAACGTCCTGACTTTC

len: 13
abundance: NA
v_gene: TRBV6-1
j_gene: TRBJ1-1
d_gene: NA
CDR3aa: CASSAAANTEAFF
CDR3nt: TGTGCCAGCAGTGCCGCGGCAAACACTGAAGCTTTCTTT

len: 14
abundance: NA
v_gene: TRBV14
j_gene: TRBJ1-2
d_gene: NA
CDR3aa: CASSRGRQDYGYTF
CDR3nt: TGTGCCAGCAGTCGGGGACGGCAGGACTATGGCTACACCTTC

len: 14
abundance: once
v_gene: TRBV6-5
j_gene: TRBJ1-4
d_gene: NA
CDR3aa: CASSFRDGRGKLFF
CDR3nt: TGTGCCAGCAGTTTCCGGGACGGGAGGGGAAAACTGTTTTTT